This T cell receptor (beta chain) comes out of a study of cytomegalovirus exposure and HLA in healthy donors. The overall study: Most donors, just over 80% of roughly 400 genotyped, fell in the Caucasian-associated ancestry cluster. General observations from the study: Some V segments, TRBV6-2 and TRBV6-3 among them, were indistinguishable and were therefore excluded.

PCR was performed using 60 Vbeta and 13 Jbeta primers. Using immunoSEQ multiplex PCR, the repertoire was profiled, and TCRdb retains in-frame clones only, with some absent. The sample yields 100,000 to 150,000 clones, 75% to 90% seen once. The CDR3 is 15 residues long. Trimming took off 1 base at V and 0 bases at J, with 6 bases between the two ends. The germline CDR1 and CDR2 sequences are SEHNR and FQNEAQ (reference sequence). Points on this clone: Its specificity is unknown.

The V and J genes are TRBV7-9 and TRBJ1-4; D not resolved. The source material was PBMCs. The source is a man younger than 45 in good health and CMV-seronegative. This CDR3 reads CASSLGLSTNEKLFF. The CDR3 DNA is TGTGCCAGCAGCTTAGGGCTCTCAACTAATGAAAAACTGTTTTTT.